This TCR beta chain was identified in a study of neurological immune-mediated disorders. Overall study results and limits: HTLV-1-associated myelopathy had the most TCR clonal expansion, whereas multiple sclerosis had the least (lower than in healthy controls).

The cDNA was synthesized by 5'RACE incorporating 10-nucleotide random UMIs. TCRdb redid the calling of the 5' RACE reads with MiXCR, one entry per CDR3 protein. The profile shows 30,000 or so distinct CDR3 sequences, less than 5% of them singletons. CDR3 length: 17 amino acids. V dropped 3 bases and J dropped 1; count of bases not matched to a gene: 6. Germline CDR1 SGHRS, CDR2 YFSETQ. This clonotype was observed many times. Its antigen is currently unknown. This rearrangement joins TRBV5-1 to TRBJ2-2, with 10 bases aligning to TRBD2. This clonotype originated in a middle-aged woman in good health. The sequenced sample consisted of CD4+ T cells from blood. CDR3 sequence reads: CASSSTLAGLNTGELFF. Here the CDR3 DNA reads TGCGCCAGCAGCTCGACACTAGCGGGATTGAACACCGGGGAGCTGTTTTTT.